Shown below are 30 T cell receptor beta chains from a single sample sequenced in a study of early T cells in non-severe SARS-CoV-2 infection. TCRdb re-called the 5' RACE reads through MiXCR, storing one row per CDR3 protein. The table records 20,000 to 25,000 distinct CDR3 sequences, roughly 5% of them present only once. Material for sequencing was whole blood. These receptors all come from an adult who was a healthcare worker with PCR-confirmed SARS-CoV-2 infection or an uninfected control (not recorded which).

The sample holds many counts of this clonotype. The rearrangement uses TRBV27 and TRBJ2-1; D may be TRBD1 (6 bases). Germline values: CDR1 MNHEY, CDR2 SMNVEV (reference sequence). V was trimmed by 6 bases and J by 1 base, leaving 10 bases between them. This CDR3 contains 14 residues. CDR3: CASSPDRSYNEQFF. In nucleotides, the CDR3 is TGTGCCAGCAGCCCGGACAGATCCTACAATGAGCAGTTCTTC.

This clonotype was counted between two and nine times. The rearrangement joins TRBV6-5 to TRBJ1-4; D is possibly TRBD1 (5 bases). V was pared by 5 bases and J by 8 bases, with 15 bases between. The CDR3 spans 14 residues. CDR1 is MNHEY, CDR2 SVGAGI, per germline. The CDR3: CASSPGPRGEKLFF. For the CDR3, the DNA is TGTGCCAGCAGTCCGGGACCTAGAGGGGAAAAACTGTTTTTT.

This clonotype was counted at least ten times. The V gene is TRBV12-3 or TRBV12-4, the J gene TRBJ1-2; TRBD1 matches at 9 bases. The CDR3 loop spans 16 amino acids. The J segment lost 5 bases and the V segment lost 7 bases, leaving 14 bases of the junction unmatched. The CDR3, as DNA: TGTGCCAGCACCCCGTATGGGACAGGGAACCTTTATGGCTACACCTTC. Translating it yields CASTPYGTGNLYGYTF.

This clonotype occurred many times. This rearrangement joins TRBV9 to TRBJ2-3, with TRBD2 matching 12 bases. CDR1 and CDR2 (germline): SGDLS, YYNGEE. The CDR3 totals 15 residues. J was trimmed by 4 bases and V by 4 bases; bases with no gene match: 4. CDR3 residues: CASSRLAGAPDTQYF. In DNA, the CDR3 is TGTGCCAGCAGCCGACTAGCGGGAGCGCCAGATACGCAGTATTTT.

Ten or more counts support this clonotype. The chain joins TRBV19 to TRBJ1-1, with 7 bases lining up with TRBD1. With V trimmed by 6 bases and J by 3 bases, 13 bases remained unmatched. The germline V gene has CDR1 LNHDA and CDR2 SQIVND (reference sequence). CDR3 length: 16 amino acids. CDR3 nucleotide sequence: TGTGCCAGTAGGATTAGAGGGGGCGCGGGAGACACTGAAGCTTTCTTT. It translates to CASRIRGGAGDTEAFF.

This clonotype was seen repeatedly, ten times or more. This chain connects TRBV10-2 to TRBJ2-7; D not resolved. Trimming took off 2 bases at V and 4 bases at J, with 15 bases between the two ends. The CDR3 totals 15 residues. The V gene's germline CDR1 is WSHSY and CDR2 SAAADI. Here the CDR3 DNA reads TGCGCCAGCAGTGAGCCGGACGACTTTACGTACGAGCAGTACTTC. This encodes CASSEPDDFTYEQYF.

This clonotype has just one count. The CDR3 sequence is CASSHFMVHEQYF. The CDR3 nucleotides are TGTGCCAGCAGCCATTTCATGGTCCACGAGCAGTACTTC. The chain carries TRBV14 and TRBJ2-7; D call uncertain. The V and J ends lost 3 bases and 5 bases respectively, with 11 bases between them. Germline values: CDR1 SGHDN, CDR2 FVKESK. This CDR3 has 13 residues.

This clonotype has a count of ten or more. The chain recombines TRBV20-1 with TRBJ2-5, with D perhaps matching TRBD2 (6 bases). Germline CDR1 DFQATT, CDR2 SNEGSKA (reference sequence). CDR3 length: 14 amino acids. With 3 bases removed from V and 2 bases from J, the gap between germline ends came to 13 bases. CDR3 sequence reads: CSARGGRIQETQYF. CDR3 sequence (DNA): TGCAGTGCTAGGGGGGGACGGATACAAGAGACCCAGTACTTC.

V gene TRBV6-5 combines with J gene TRBJ2-5; 9 nucleotides align to TRBD1. With V trimmed by 5 bases and J by 6 bases, 10 bases remained unmatched. CDR3 size: 15 residues. The germline CDR1 and CDR2 sequences are MNHEY and SVGAGI. The CDR3 sequence is CASSPPTGQGKTQYF. CDR3 nucleotides: TGTGCCAGCAGTCCCCCTACCGGACAGGGGAAGACCCAGTACTTC.

This clonotype was observed many times. CDR3 nucleotide sequence: TGCAGCGTTGATGTGGATGACAAATCCTACAATGAGCAGTTCTTC. It encodes CSVDVDDKSYNEQFF. The chain is built from TRBV29-1 and TRBJ2-1, with D unclear. The CDR3 contains 15 residues. Deletions cut 3 bases from V and 1 base from J, with 13 bases between. The germline CDR1 and CDR2 sequences are SQVTM and ANQGSEA.

The gene calls are TRBV12-3 or TRBV12-4 and TRBJ2-7, with TRBD1 matching 7 bases. The CDR3 has 14 amino acids. Trimming cost V 3 bases and J 7 bases; bases outside gene matches: 9. The CDR3 DNA is TGTGCCAGCAGTTTCCGGACAGGCGCACGGGAGCAGTACTTC. Protein: CASSFRTGAREQYF.

The V gene is TRBV5-1, the J gene TRBJ2-7, with TRBD2 identical over 11 bases. V lost 3 bases to trimming and J lost 1 base; unmatched junction nucleotides: 9. Germline V CDR1 and CDR2: SGHRS, YFSETQ. This CDR3 contains 17 residues. The CDR3 sequence: CASSSLAGGPSSYEQYF. CDR3 bases: TGCGCCAGCAGCTCATTAGCGGGGGGGCCCTCATCCTACGAGCAGTACTTC. The full variable domain, in which reference TRBV5-1 and TRBJ2-7 provide the parts outside the CDR3, is KAGVTQTPRYLIKTRGQQVTLSCSPISGHRSVSWYQQTPGQGLQFLFEYFSETQRNKGNFPGRFSGRQFSNSRSEMNVSTLELGDSALYLCASSSLAGGPSSYEQYFGPGTRLTVT.

This clonotype was recorded many times. The chain has TRBV5-1 and TRBJ1-4; D might be TRBD1 (5 bases). V lost 4 bases and J 1 base, leaving 5 bases between the germline ends. Per germline, CDR1 SGHRS and CDR2 YFSETQ. This CDR3 has 13 residues. The CDR3 sequence: CASSQGTNEKLFF. The CDR3 nucleotides read TGCGCCAGCAGCCAGGGAACTAATGAAAAACTGTTTTTT.

There are many counts of this clonotype. The chain couples TRBV20-1 to TRBJ2-6; 11 bases map to TRBD2. Germline V gives CDR1 DFQATT, CDR2 SNEGSKA (reference sequence). J gave up 6 bases and V 4 bases, and 5 bases lay outside the gene matches. The CDR3 loop spans 15 amino acids. CDR3: CSATTSGVLANVLTF. The DNA of the CDR3 is TGCAGTGCTACGACTAGCGGGGTCCTGGCCAACGTCCTGACTTTC.

This clonotype was observed a single time. The rearrangement joins TRBV2 to TRBJ2-3; D is possibly TRBD1 or TRBD2 (5 bases each). Germline CDR1 and CDR2: SNHLY and FYNNEI. V lost 0 bases to trimming and J lost 4 bases, with 11 bases between them. There are 15 residues in the CDR3. CDR3 nucleotides: TGTGCCAGCAGTGAAGCGGGGGTACTTCCAGATACGCAGTATTTT. It specifies CASSEAGVLPDTQYF.

The chain recombines TRBV7-8 with TRBJ2-1, with D possibly matching TRBD1 (5 bases). The germline V gene encodes CDR1 SGHVS and CDR2 FQNEAQ. V gave up 4 bases and J gave up 5 bases, with 18 bases separating them. The CDR3 has 16 amino acids. DNA of the CDR3: TGTGCCAGCAGCTCCTCCATGGGGCGCCCAAACAATGAGCAGTTCTTC. It translates to CASSSSMGRPNNEQFF.

This clonotype has a count of ten or more. The chain has TRBV4-1 and TRBJ1-4; D gene uncertain. V lost 3 bases, J lost 0 bases, and 8 bases lay in between. Germline CDR1 MGHRA, CDR2 YSYEKL. The CDR3 covers 15 residues. CDR3 coding DNA: TGCGCCAGCAGCCACCTACTTGCAACTAATGAAAAACTGTTTTTT. As protein: CASSHLLATNEKLFF.

This clonotype was detected ten times or more. The V call is TRBV6-5, the J call TRBJ2-7, with 9 bases lining up with TRBD2. Germline CDR1 MNHEY, CDR2 SVGAGI. The CDR3 loop spans 15 amino acids. The V and J ends lost 0 bases and 3 bases, in that order; junction bases with no gene match: 3. The CDR3 coding sequence is TGTGCCAGCAGTTACTCGGCGGGAGGGAGCTACGAGCAGTACTTC. Amino acid sequence: CASSYSAGGSYEQYF.

This clonotype was recorded at least ten times. The rearrangement joins TRBV28 to TRBJ1-6; 7 bases agree with TRBD1. The CDR3 has 12 amino acids. The germline gives CDR1 MDHEN, CDR2 SYDVKM. V trimming: 8 bases; J trimming: 11 bases; junction bases outside the gene matches: 6. The CDR3 bases are TGTGCCAGCGGGGACAGAGGGGCACCCCTCCACTTT. Its translation: CASGDRGAPLHF. Drawing the rest from reference TRBV28 and TRBJ1-6, the complete variable domain is DVKVTQSSRYLVKRTGEKVFLECVQDMDHENMFWYRQDPGLGLRLIYFSYDVKMKEKGDIPEGYSVSREKKERFSLILESASTNQTSMYLCASGDRGAPLHFGNGTRLTVT.

This clonotype has a count of ten or more. The chain has TRBV6-1 and TRBJ2-3; TRBD2 is a possible D gene (6 bases). The germline gives CDR1 MNHNS, CDR2 SASEGT. Trimming cost V 2 bases and J 1 base, with 13 bases left between them. This CDR3 is 16 amino acids long. Here the CDR3 reads CASSERVPGGTDTQYF. The CDR3 DNA reads as TGTGCCAGCAGTGAAAGGGTCCCGGGGGGCACAGATACGCAGTATTTT.

Ten or more counts support this clonotype. J is TRBJ1-5 and V is TRBV6-1, with 8 nucleotides matching TRBD1. CDR1 and CDR2 (germline): MNHNS, SASEGT. The ends lost 2 bases at V and 6 bases at J; junction bases unmatched: 3. This CDR3 is built from 14 residues. The CDR3 loop reads CASSETGGGQPQHF. Written as DNA, the CDR3 is TGTGCCAGCAGTGAAACAGGGGGAGGTCAGCCCCAGCATTTT.

This clonotype showed up just a few times. The gene calls are TRBV5-1 and TRBJ1-1; no definite D call. Trimming left V 0 bases short and J 1 base short, with 4 bases between. Looked up from germline, CDR1 is SGHRS and CDR2 is YFSETQ. The CDR3 is 13 residues long. CDR3 bases: TGCGCCAGCAGCTTGGTTAGGAACACTGAAGCTTTCTTT. Protein: CASSLVRNTEAFF. Based on the CDR3 plus reference TRBV5-1 and TRBJ1-1, the full variable domain is KAGVTQTPRYLIKTRGQQVTLSCSPISGHRSVSWYQQTPGQGLQFLFEYFSETQRNKGNFPGRFSGRQFSNSRSEMNVSTLELGDSALYLCASSLVRNTEAFFGQGTRLTVV.

This clonotype was seen many times. The V gene is TRBV4-1, the J gene TRBJ2-5, with 9 bases matching TRBD1. CDR3 length: 15 residues. CDR1 MGHRA and CDR2 YSYEKL come from the germline V gene. Germline trimming cut 3 bases from V and 1 base from J; bases unmatched to any gene: 3. The CDR3 sequence: CASSHRDRAQETQYF. CDR3 bases: TGCGCCAGCAGCCATAGGGACAGGGCCCAAGAGACCCAGTACTTC.

This clonotype has ten or more counts. The gene calls are TRBV5-6 and TRBJ1-4; D gene ambiguous. Germline lookup yields CDR1 SGHDT and CDR2 YYEEEE. This CDR3 spans 12 amino acids. V was shortened by 4 bases and J by 6 bases, with 7 bases between the two germline ends. The CDR3 DNA is TGTGCCAGCAGCGCGGAAGATGAAAAACTGTTTTTT. It translates to CASSAEDEKLFF.

The rearrangement links TRBV14 to TRBJ1-6, with D possibly being TRBD1 (5 bases). The CDR3 is 14 residues long. The ends were cut back, 6 bases at V and 7 bases at J, with 13 bases in the middle. The germline V gene encodes CDR1 SGHDN and CDR2 FVKESK. The CDR3 sequence: CASSRGRLNSPLHF. The CDR3 DNA reads TGTGCCAGCAGTAGGGGACGGTTGAATTCACCCCTCCACTTT.

This clonotype was detected ten times or more. The chain recombines TRBV10-3 with TRBJ1-1; a weak D match, TRBD1 (5 bases). V lost 0 bases, J lost 1 base, and 15 bases lay in between. This CDR3 has 17 residues. Germline CDR1 reads ENHRY; CDR2 reads SYGVKD. This chain's CDR3 is CAISESIPGKANTEAFF. The CDR3 DNA reads TGTGCCATCAGTGAGTCAATCCCAGGGAAAGCGAACACTGAAGCTTTCTTT.

The V call is TRBV20-1, the J call TRBJ1-5; 8 nucleotides match TRBD1. The germline V gene encodes CDR1 DFQATT and CDR2 SNEGSKA (reference sequence). With V trimmed by 2 bases and J by 5 bases, 8 bases remained unmatched. The CDR3 sequence is 15 residues long. The CDR3 DNA sequence: TGCAGTGCTAGATGGGCAGGGGGCTCAGATCAGCCCCAGCATTTT. Amino acid sequence: CSARWAGGSDQPQHF.

This clonotype showed up many times. This chain connects TRBV18 to TRBJ2-1; D possibly corresponds to TRBD1 (5 bases). CDR1 and CDR2 (germline): KGHSH, LQKENI. Trimming left V 5 bases short and J 1 base short, with 12 bases between. CDR3 size: 15 residues. For the CDR3, the DNA is TGTGCCAGCTCATCGACAGACGGATCCTACAATGAGCAGTTCTTC. Amino acids: CASSSTDGSYNEQFF.

This clonotype was observed a few times. The chain joins TRBV30 to TRBJ2-7, with a possible D match to TRBD1 (6 bases). V gave up 4 bases and J gave up 0 bases, with 10 bases separating them. Germline CDR1 is GTSNPN and CDR2 is SVGIG (reference sequence). This CDR3 has 13 amino acids. The CDR3 protein is CAWNRDNSYEQYF. The CDR3 DNA reads TGTGCCTGGAACCGGGACAACTCCTACGAGCAGTACTTC.

This clonotype was seen many times. The chain recombines TRBV11-2 with TRBJ1-2; 12 positions agree with TRBD1. Germline-derived CDR1 and CDR2 are SGHAT and FQNNGV. Losses at the gene ends were 2 bases for V and 2 bases for J; bases not matched to a gene: 6. The CDR3 loop spans 17 amino acids. The DNA of the CDR3 is TGTGCCAGCAGCTTAACGGGACAGGGGGCTATCAACTATGGCTACACCTTC. Translating it yields CASSLTGQGAINYGYTF. Filled out from reference TRBV11-2 and TRBJ1-2, the complete variable domain reads EAGVAQSPRYKIIEKRQSVAFWCNPISGHATLYWYQQILGQGPKLLIQFQNNGVVDDSQLPKDRFSAERLKGVDSTLKIQPAKLEDSAVYLCASSLTGQGAINYGYTFGSGTRLTVV.